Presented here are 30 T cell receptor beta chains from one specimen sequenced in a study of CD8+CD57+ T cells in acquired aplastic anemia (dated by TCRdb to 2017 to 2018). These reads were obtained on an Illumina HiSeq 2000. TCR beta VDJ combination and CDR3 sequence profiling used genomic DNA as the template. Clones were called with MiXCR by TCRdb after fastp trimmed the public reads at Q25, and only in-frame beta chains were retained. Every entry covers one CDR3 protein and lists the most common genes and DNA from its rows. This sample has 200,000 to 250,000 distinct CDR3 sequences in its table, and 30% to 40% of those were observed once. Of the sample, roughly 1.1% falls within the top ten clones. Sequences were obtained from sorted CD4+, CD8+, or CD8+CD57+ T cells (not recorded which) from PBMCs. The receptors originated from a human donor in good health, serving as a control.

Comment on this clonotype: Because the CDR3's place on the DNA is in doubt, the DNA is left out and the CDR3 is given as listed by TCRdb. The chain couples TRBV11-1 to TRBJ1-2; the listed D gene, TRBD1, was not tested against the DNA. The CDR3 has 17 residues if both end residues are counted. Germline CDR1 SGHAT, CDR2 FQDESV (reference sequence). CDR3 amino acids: CASSLVGQVVFGDGYTF.

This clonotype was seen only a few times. CDR3 nucleotide sequence: TGTGCCAGCAGCCCCGCCTCCGGGGATGAGCAGTTCTTC. Encoded protein: CASSPASGDEQFF. The chain is built from TRBV7-9 and TRBJ2-1; D might be TRBD2 (5 bases). The CDR3 is 13 residues long. V lost 5 bases and J 8 bases, leaving 13 bases between the germline ends. Germline-derived CDR1 and CDR2 are SEHNR and FQNEAQ (reference sequence).

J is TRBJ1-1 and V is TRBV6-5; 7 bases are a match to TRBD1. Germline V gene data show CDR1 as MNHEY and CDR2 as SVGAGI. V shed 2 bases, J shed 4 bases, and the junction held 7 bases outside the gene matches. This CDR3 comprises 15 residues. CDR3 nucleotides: TGTGCCAGCAGTTACCTGACAGGGAAGGCCACTGAAGCTTTCTTT. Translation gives CASSYLTGKATEAFF.

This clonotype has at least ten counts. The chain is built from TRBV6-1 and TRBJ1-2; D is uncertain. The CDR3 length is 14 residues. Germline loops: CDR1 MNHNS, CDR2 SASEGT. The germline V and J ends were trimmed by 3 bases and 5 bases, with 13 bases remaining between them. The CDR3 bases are TGTGCCAGCAGTGATTCAATAACCGCTTATGGCTACACCTTC. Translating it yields CASSDSITAYGYTF.

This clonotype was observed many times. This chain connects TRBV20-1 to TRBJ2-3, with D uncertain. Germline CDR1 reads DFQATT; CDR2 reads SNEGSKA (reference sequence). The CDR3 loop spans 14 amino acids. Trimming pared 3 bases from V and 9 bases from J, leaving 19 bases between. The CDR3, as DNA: TGCAGTGCTAGCGTTACAGATTCCCCCCGCACGCAGTATTTT. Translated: CSASVTDSPRTQYF.

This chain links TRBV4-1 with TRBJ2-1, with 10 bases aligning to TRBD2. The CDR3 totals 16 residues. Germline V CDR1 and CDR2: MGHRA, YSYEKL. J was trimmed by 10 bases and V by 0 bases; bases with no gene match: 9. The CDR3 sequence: CASSQDQAGGLGEQFF. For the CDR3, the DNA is TGCGCCAGCAGCCAAGATCAAGCGGGAGGGTTGGGGGAGCAGTTCTTC.

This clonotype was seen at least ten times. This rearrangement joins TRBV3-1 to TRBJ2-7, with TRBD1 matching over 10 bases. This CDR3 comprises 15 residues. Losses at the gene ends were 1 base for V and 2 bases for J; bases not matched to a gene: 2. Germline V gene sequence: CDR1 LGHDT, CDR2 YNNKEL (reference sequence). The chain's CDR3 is CASSQGDRGAYEQYF. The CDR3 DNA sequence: TGTGCCAGCAGCCAAGGGGACAGGGGCGCCTACGAGCAGTACTTC.

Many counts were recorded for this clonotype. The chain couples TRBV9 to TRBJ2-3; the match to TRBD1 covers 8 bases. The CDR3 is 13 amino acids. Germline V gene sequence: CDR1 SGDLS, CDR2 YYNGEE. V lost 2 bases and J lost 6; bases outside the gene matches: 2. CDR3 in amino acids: CASSVDRDDTQYF. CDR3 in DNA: TGTGCCAGCAGCGTGGACAGGGATGATACGCAGTATTTT. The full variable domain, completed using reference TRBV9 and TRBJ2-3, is DSGVTQTPKHLITATGQRVTLRCSPRSGDLSVYWYQQSLDQGLQFLIQYYNGEERAKGNILERFSAQQFPDLHSELNLSSLELGDSALYFCASSVDRDDTQYFGPGTRLTVL.

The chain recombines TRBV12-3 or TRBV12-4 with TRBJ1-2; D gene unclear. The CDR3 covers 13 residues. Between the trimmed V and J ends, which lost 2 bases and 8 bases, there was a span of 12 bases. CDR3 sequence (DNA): TGTGCCAGCAGTTTAATTCAGGCATCGGGCTACACCTTC. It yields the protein CASSLIQASGYTF.

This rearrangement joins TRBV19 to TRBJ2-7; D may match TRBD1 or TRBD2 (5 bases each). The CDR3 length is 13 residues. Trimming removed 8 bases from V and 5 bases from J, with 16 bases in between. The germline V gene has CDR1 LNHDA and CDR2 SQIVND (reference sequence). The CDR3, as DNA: TGTGCCAGTTGGGACCCTCTAGGAAACGAGCAGTACTTC. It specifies CASWDPLGNEQYF.

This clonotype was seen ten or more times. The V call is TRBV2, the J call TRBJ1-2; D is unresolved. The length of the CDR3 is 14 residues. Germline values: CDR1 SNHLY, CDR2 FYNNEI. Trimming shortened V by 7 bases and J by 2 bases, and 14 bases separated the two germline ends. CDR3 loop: CASIPTVRNYGYTF. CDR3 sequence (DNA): TGTGCCAGCATTCCCACAGTACGAAACTATGGCTACACCTTC.

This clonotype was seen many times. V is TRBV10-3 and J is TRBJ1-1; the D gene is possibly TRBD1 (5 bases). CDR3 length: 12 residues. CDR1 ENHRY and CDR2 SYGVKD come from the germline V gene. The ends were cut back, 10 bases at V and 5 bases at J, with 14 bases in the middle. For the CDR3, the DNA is TGTGCCACGGGGAGGGGAGAGACTGAAGCTTTCTTT. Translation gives CATGRGETEAFF.

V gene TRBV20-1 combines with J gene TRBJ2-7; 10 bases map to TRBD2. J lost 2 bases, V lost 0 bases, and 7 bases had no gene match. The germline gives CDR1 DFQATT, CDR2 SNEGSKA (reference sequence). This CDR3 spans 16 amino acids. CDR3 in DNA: TGCAGTGCTAGAGATCGGCTAGCGGGGGATACCTACGAGCAGTACTTC. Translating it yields CSARDRLAGDTYEQYF.

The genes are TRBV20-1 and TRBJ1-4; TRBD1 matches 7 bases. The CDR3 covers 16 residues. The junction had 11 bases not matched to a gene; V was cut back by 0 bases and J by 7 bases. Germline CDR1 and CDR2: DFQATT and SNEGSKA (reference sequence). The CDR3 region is CSARDREDRSGEKLFF. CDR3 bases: TGCAGTGCTAGAGATCGAGAGGACAGGTCAGGTGAAAAACTGTTTTTT.

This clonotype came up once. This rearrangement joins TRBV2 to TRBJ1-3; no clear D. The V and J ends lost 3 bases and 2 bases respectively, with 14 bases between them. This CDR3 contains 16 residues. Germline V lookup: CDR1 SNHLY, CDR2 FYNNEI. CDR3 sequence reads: CASSDWVRTAGNTIYF. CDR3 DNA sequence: TGTGCCAGCAGTGACTGGGTCAGGACGGCTGGAAACACCATATATTTT. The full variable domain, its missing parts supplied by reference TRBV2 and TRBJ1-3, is EPEVTQTPSHQVTQMGQEVILRCVPISNHLYFYWYRQILGQKVEFLVSFYNNEISEKSEIFDDQFSVERPDGSNFTLKIRSTKLEDSAMYFCASSDWVRTAGNTIYFGEGSWLTVV.

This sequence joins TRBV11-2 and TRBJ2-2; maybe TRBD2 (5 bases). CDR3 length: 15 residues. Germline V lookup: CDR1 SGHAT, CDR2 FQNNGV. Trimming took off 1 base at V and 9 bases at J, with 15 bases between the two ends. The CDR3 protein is CASSLGLPSPRELFF. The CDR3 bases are TGTGCCAGCAGCTTAGGACTACCATCGCCCCGGGAGCTGTTTTTT.

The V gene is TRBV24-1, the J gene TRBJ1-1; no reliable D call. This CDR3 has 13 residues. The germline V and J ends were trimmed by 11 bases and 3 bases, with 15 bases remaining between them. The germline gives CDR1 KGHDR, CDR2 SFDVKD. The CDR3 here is CASSKTTDTEAFF. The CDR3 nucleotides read TGTGCCAGCAGCAAAACAACGGACACTGAAGCTTTCTTT.

The CDR3 DNA reads as TGCAGCGTTGTCGGGGGGTGGACTGAAGCTTTCTTT. Protein product: CSVVGGWTEAFF. The chain couples TRBV29-1 to TRBJ1-1; maybe TRBD1 (5 bases). Trimming left V 4 bases short and J 5 bases short, with 11 bases between. This CDR3 has 12 amino acids. Germline loops: CDR1 SQVTM, CDR2 ANQGSEA.

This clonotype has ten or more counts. The CDR3, as DNA: TGTGCCAGCAGCTGGGCTAGCGGGAGGTCCTACTCCTACAATGAGCAGTTCTTC. Translating gives CASSWASGRSYSYNEQFF. V and J are TRBV5-4 and TRBJ2-1; 11 bases fit TRBD2. Germline V gene sequence: CDR1 SGHNT, CDR2 YYREEE (reference sequence). The CDR3 has 18 residues. V gave up 3 bases and J gave up 0 bases; unmatched junction bases: 8.

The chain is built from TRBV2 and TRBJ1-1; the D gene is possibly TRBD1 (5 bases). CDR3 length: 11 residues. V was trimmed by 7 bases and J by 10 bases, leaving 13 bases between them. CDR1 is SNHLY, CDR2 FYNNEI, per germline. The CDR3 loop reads CASMAGRTAFF. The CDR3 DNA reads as TGTGCCAGCATGGCAGGGCGTACAGCTTTCTTT.

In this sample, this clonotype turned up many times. CDR3 coding DNA: TGTGCCAGCAGGCAGACAGGGAGCAATCAGCCCCAGCATTTT. Protein: CASRQTGSNQPQHF. The chain has TRBV2 and TRBJ1-5; 7 positions agree with TRBD1. There are 14 residues in the CDR3. Losses at the gene ends were 6 bases for V and 1 base for J; bases not matched to a gene: 3. Germline CDR1 reads SNHLY; CDR2 reads FYNNEI.

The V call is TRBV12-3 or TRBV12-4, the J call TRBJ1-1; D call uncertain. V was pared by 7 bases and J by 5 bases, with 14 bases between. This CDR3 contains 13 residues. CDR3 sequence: CASKVLAGTEAFF. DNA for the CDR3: TGTGCCAGCAAAGTATTGGCCGGAACTGAAGCTTTCTTT.

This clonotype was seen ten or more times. The CDR3 is CAISELDGGQPQHF. The DNA of the CDR3 is TGTGCCATCAGTGAACTCGACGGGGGTCAGCCCCAGCATTTT. The chain combines TRBV10-3 with TRBJ1-5; perhaps TRBD1 as D (5 bases). The V gene's germline CDR1 is ENHRY and CDR2 SYGVKD. V gave up 3 bases and J gave up 6 bases, with 12 bases separating them. The CDR3 is 14 amino acids.

The CDR3 DNA is TGTGCCAGCAGAAATATAGCGGGGGGGCGAGAGACCCAGTACTTC. Translating it yields CASRNIAGGRETQYF. V gene TRBV25-1 combines with J gene TRBJ2-5, with 11 bases matching TRBD2. This CDR3 spans 15 amino acids. With 6 bases clipped from V and 4 bases from J, the junction kept 7 bases outside the gene matches. CDR1 and CDR2 (germline): MGHDK, SYGVNS.

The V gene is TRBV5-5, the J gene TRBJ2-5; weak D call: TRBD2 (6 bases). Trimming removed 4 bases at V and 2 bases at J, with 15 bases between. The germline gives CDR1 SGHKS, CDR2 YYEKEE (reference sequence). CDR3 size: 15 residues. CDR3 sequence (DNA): TGTGCCAGCAGCGCCCCGGGACTGGATCAAGAGACCCAGTACTTC. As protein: CASSAPGLDQETQYF.

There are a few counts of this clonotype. This chain's CDR3 is CASSRPDTKVSGANVLTF. CDR3 DNA sequence: TGTGCCAGCAGCCGTCCGGACACCAAAGTCTCTGGGGCCAACGTCCTGACTTTC. This chain uses TRBV11-1 with TRBJ2-6; D possibly corresponds to TRBD1 (5 bases). Germline V lookup: CDR1 SGHAT, CDR2 FQDESV (reference sequence). Trimming left V 5 bases short and J 0 bases short, with 17 bases between. The CDR3 loop spans 18 amino acids.

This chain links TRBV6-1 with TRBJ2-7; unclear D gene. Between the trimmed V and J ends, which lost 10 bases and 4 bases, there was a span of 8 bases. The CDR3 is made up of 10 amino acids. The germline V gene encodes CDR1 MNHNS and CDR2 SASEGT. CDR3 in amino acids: CATEYYEQYF. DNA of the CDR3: TGTGCCACCGAATATTACGAGCAGTACTTC.

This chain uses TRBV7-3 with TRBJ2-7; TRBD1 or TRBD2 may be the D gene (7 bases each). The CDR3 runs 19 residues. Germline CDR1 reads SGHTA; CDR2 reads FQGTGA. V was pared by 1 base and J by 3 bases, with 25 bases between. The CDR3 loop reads CASSLSLATGQGGSYEQYF. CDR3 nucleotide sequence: TGTGCCAGCAGCTTAAGCCTAGCTACCGGGCAGGGGGGGAGCTACGAGCAGTACTTC.

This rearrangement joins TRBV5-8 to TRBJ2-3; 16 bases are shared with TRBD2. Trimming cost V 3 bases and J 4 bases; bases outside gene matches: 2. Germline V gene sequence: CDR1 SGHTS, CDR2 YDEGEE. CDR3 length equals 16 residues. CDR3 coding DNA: TGTGCCAGCAGCTGGGGGACTAGCGGGAGGGCAGATACGCAGTATTTT. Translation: CASSWGTSGRADTQYF.

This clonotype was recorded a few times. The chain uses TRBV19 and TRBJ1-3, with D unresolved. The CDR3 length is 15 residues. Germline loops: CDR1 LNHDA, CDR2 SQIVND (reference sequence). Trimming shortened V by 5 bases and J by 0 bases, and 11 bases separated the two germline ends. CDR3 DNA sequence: TGTGCCAGTAGTCGCCTGTCTTACTCTGGAAACACCATATATTTT. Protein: CASSRLSYSGNTIYF.